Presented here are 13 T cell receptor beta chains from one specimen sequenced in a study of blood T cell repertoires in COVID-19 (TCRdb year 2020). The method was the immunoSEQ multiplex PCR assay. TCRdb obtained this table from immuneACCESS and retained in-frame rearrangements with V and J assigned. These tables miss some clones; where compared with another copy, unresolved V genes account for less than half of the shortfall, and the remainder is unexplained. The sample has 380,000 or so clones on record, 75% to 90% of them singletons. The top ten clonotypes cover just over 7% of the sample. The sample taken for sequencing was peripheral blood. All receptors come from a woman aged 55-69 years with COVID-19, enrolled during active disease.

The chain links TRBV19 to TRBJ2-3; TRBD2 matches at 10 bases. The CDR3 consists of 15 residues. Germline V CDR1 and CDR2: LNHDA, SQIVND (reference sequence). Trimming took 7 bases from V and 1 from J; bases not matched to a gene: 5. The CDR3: CASTLAGARTDTQYF. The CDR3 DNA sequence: TGTGCCAGTACCCTAGCGGGGGCCCGCACAGATACGCAGTATTTT.

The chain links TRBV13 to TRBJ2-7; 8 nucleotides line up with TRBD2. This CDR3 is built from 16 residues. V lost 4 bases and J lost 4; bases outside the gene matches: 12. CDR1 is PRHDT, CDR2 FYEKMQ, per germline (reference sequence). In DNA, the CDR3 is TGTGCCAGCAGCTCCCGGGGGAGCGGGGGATTTTACGAGCAGTACTTC. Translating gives CASSSRGSGGFYEQYF.

CDR3 in amino acids: CASSQWSRGTEAFF. In DNA, the CDR3 is TGTGCCAGCAGCCAATGGTCCCGAGGCACTGAAGCTTTCTTT. The chain has TRBV14 and TRBJ1-1; D remains ambiguous. Germline values: CDR1 SGHDN, CDR2 FVKESK. The CDR3 covers 14 residues. V lost 2 bases, J lost 4 bases, and 11 bases lay in between.

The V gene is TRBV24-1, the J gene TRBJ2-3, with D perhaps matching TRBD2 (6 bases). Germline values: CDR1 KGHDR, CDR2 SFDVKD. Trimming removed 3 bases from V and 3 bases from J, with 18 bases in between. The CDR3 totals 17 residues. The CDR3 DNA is TGTGCCACCAGTGATCCCTCGGCGGGCCGGGGGACAGATACGCAGTATTTT. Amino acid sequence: CATSDPSAGRGTDTQYF.

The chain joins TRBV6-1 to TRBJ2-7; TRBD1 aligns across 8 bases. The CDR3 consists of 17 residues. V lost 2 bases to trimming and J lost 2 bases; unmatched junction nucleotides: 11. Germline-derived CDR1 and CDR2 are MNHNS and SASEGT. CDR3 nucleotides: TGTGCCAGCAGTGAATCCGGACAGGGCCGGATGACCTACGAGCAGTACTTC. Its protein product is CASSESGQGRMTYEQYF.

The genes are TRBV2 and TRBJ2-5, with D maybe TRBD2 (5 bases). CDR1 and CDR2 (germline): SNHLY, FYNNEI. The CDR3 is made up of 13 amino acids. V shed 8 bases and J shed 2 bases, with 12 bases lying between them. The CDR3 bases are TGTGCCAGCGTAGCGTGGCAGCAAGAGACCCAGTACTTC. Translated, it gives CASVAWQQETQYF.

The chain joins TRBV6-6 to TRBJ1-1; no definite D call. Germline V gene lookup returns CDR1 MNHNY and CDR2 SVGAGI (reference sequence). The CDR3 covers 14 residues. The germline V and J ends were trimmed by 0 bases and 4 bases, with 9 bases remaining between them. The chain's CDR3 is CASSYSGGITEAFF. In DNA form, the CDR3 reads TGTGCCAGCAGTTACTCGGGCGGGATCACTGAAGCTTTCTTT.

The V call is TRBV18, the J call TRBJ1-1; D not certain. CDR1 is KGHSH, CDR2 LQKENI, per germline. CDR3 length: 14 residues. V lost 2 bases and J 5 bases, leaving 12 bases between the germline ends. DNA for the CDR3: TGTGCCAGCTCACCAGTCAGTATCGTAACTGAAGCTTTCTTT. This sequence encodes CASSPVSIVTEAFF.

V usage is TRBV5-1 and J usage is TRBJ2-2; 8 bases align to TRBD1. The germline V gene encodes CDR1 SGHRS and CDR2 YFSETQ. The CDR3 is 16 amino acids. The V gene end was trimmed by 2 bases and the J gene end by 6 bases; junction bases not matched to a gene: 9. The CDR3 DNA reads TGCGCCAGCAGCTTAGCTGAAACAGGGGGTGCCGGGGAGCTGTTTTTT. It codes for CASSLAETGGAGELFF. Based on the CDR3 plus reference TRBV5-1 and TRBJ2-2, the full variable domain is KAGVTQTPRYLIKTRGQQVTLSCSPISGHRSVSWYQQTPGQGLQFLFEYFSETQRNKGNFPGRFSGRQFSNSRSEMNVSTLELGDSALYLCASSLAETGGAGELFFGEGSRLTVL.

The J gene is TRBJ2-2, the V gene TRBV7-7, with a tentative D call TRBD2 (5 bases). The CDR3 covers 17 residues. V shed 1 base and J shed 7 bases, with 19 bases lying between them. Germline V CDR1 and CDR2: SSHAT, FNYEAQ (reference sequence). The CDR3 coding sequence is TGTGCCAGCAGCTTAGACACGATAACAGCGGCCAACGGGGAGCTGTTTTTT. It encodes CASSLDTITAANGELFF.

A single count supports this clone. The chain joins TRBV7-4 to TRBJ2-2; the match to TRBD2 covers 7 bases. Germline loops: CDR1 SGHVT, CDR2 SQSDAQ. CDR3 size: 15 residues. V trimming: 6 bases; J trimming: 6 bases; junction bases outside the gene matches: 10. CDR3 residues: CASRLGGGMSGELFF. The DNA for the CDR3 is TGTGCCAGCAGGCTGGGCGGGGGTATGTCCGGGGAGCTGTTTTTT.

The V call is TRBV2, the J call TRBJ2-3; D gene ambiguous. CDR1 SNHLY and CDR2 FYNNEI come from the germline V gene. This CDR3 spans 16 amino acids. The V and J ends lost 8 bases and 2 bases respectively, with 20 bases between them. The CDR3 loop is CASPLGFSKSTDTQYF. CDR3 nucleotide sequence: TGTGCCAGCCCACTGGGCTTCTCCAAATCCACAGATACGCAGTATTTT.

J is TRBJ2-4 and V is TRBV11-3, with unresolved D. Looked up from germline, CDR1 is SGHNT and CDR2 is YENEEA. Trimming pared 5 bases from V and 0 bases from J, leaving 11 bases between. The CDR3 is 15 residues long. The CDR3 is CASSNPSLAKNIQYF. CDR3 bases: TGTGCCAGCAGCAACCCAAGCTTAGCCAAAAACATTCAGTACTTC.